The clone carrying this TCR beta chain was counted only a few times. This record comes from a study of blood T cells in healthy people across ages. The V gene lost 4 bases and the J gene lost 10 bases, with 17 bases spanning the gap. The CDR3 runs to 14 residues. CDR1 LGHNA and CDR2 YNFKEQ come from the germline V gene. Primed by a sample-barcoded 5' primer and a J-beta primer mix, a second PCR proceeded for 7 to 11 cycles. From the 5' RACE reads, TCRdb called clonotypes with MiXCR, one entry per CDR3 protein. The data show fewer than 700,000 distinct CDR3 sequences, roughly 43% seen once. The rearrangement joins TRBV4-2 to TRBJ2-1; D might be TRBD1 (8 bases). The TCR was taken from an elderly man in good health. Sequencing used blood. For the CDR3, the DNA is TGTGCCAGCAGCCTCCAGACAGGGGAGGGCGAGCAGTTCTTC. Its translation is CASSLQTGEGEQFF.